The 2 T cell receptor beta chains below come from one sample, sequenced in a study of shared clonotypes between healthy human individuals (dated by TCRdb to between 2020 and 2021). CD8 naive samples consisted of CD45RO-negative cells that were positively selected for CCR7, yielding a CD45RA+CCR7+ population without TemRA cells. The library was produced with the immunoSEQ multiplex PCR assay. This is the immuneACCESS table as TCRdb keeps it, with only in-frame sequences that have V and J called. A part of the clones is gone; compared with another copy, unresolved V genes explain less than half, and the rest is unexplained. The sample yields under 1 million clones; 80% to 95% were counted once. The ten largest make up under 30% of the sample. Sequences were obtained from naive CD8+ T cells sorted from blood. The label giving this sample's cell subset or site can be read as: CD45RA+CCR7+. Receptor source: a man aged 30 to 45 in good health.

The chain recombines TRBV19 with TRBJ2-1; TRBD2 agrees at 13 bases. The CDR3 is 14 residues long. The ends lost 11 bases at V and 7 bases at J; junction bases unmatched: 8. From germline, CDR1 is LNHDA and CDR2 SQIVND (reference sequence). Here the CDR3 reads CASGTSGTLNEQFF. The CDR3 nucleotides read TGTGCCTCGGGGACTAGCGGGACCCTAAATGAGCAGTTCTTC.

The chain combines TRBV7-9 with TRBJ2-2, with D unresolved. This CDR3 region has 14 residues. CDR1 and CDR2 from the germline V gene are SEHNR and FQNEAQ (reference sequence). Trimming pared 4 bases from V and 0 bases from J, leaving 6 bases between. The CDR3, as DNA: TGTGCCAGCAGCTCAGGACCGAACACCGGGGAGCTGTTTTTT. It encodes CASSSGPNTGELFF.